This T cell receptor (beta chain) is from a study of blood T cells in healthy people across ages. The CDR3 loop spans 13 amino acids. Germline values: CDR1 SGHRS, CDR2 YFSETQ. Through a sample-barcoded 5' primer and a J-beta primer mix, a second PCR was run for roughly 6 to 12 cycles. A template-switch adaptor containing 12 random nucleotides labeled each cDNA molecule. TCRdb re-called the 5' RACE reads through MiXCR, storing one row per CDR3 protein. The sample consists of hundreds of thousands of distinct CDR3 sequences, roughly 32% of them appearing once. In its sample, this clonotype was seen a few times. A single base separates this from a much larger clone, so it may be a read error.

V gene TRBV5-1 combines with J gene TRBJ2-1; a weak D match, TRBD1 (5 bases). The J call may be mistaken, given a closer DNA end match to TRBJ2-7. Sequenced sample: blood. The sequence was collected from a woman older than 75 in good health. The CDR3 nucleotides are TGCGCCAGCAGGCTAAGGGGATACAATGAGCAGTACTTC. Its translation: CASRLRGYNEQYF.